The rows below give T cell receptor beta chains drawn from one sample of a study of T cell responses to AZD1222 COVID-19 vaccine. This table comes from immunoSEQ multiplex PCR, and its TCRdb copy is limited to in-frame clones, with some not included. The data contain more than 95,000 clones, roughly 90% of them singletons. The source was peripheral blood, collected 28 days after the second AZD1222 dose. The receptors shown here come from an adult who received the AZD1222 COVID-19 vaccine. CDR3s include the opening cysteine and the closing phenylalanine or tryptophan. The order of the fields is clone size, V gene, CDR3 length, D gene, J gene, CDR3 DNA, CDR3 protein. The D gene is left open where the match is weak. Expanded clones are given a class, and other clones once, few, many or no size at all.

abundance: -
v_gene: TRBV19
len: 15
d_gene: TRBD1
j_gene: TRBJ2-2
CDR3nt: TGTGCCAGTAGTATCTACAGGGGTGGTATCGGGGAGCTGTTTTTT
CDR3aa: CASSIYRGGIGELFF

abundance: -
v_gene: TRBV7-2
len: 13
d_gene: -
j_gene: TRBJ1-6
CDR3nt: TGTGCCAGCAGCTCGGCGGAGGGATCACCCCTCCACTTT
CDR3aa: CASSSAEGSPLHF

abundance: -
v_gene: TRBV5-8
len: 14
d_gene: -
j_gene: TRBJ1-2
CDR3nt: TGTGCCAGCAGCCCCGGGTTAGGGTCCGAGGGCTACACCTTC
CDR3aa: CASSPGLGSEGYTF

abundance: -
v_gene: TRBV14
len: 17
d_gene: TRBD1
j_gene: TRBJ2-7
CDR3nt: TGTGCCAGCAGCCACCGCCTGGGAGGACAGGGGAAATACGAGCAGTACTTC
CDR3aa: CASSHRLGGQGKYEQYF

abundance: once
v_gene: TRBV6-4
len: 16
d_gene: -
j_gene: TRBJ1-2
CDR3nt: TGTGCCGGGTTAGATAGATCGACAGCATTCAACTATGGCTACACCTTC
CDR3aa: CAGLDRSTAFNYGYTF

abundance: -
v_gene: TRBV11-3
len: 17
d_gene: TRBD1
j_gene: TRBJ1-1
CDR3nt: TGTGCCAGCAGCCCCAATGACAGGGGGCGAAGGTGGACTGAAGCTTTCTTT
CDR3aa: CASSPNDRGRRWTEAFF

abundance: -
v_gene: TRBV24-1
len: 16
d_gene: -
j_gene: TRBJ2-1
CDR3nt: TGTGCCACCAGTGACTTCGAGAAAAGCTCCTACAATGAGCAGTTCTTC
CDR3aa: CATSDFEKSSYNEQFF

abundance: -
v_gene: TRBV7-2
len: 12
d_gene: -
j_gene: TRBJ2-5
CDR3nt: TGTGCCAGCAGCTTAGTAAGGCAGACCCAGTACTTC
CDR3aa: CASSLVRQTQYF

abundance: -
v_gene: TRBV6-5
len: 16
d_gene: TRBD1
j_gene: TRBJ1-6
CDR3nt: TGTGCCAGCAGTTACGGGGACACAGGGGCGAATTCACCCCTCCACTTT
CDR3aa: CASSYGDTGANSPLHF

abundance: -
v_gene: TRBV11-3
len: 15
d_gene: TRBD1
j_gene: TRBJ2-2
CDR3nt: TGTGCCAGCATTCCGGGACAGACGAACACCGGGGAGCTGTTTTTT
CDR3aa: CASIPGQTNTGELFF

abundance: -
v_gene: TRBV27
len: 14
d_gene: TRBD1
j_gene: TRBJ2-3
CDR3nt: TGTGCCAGCAGTGTCGGACAGGGTTCAGGTACGCAGTATTTT
CDR3aa: CASSVGQGSGTQYF

abundance: -
v_gene: TRBV9
len: 17
d_gene: TRBD1
j_gene: TRBJ2-2
CDR3nt: TGTGCCAGCAGCGAAACGAGGACAGGGGAATACACCGGGGAGCTGTTTTTT
CDR3aa: CASSETRTGEYTGELFF

abundance: -
v_gene: TRBV6-5
len: 14
d_gene: -
j_gene: TRBJ2-7
CDR3nt: TGTGCCAGCCTTTTCAGGGGCTCTTCCTACGAGCAGTACTTC
CDR3aa: CASLFRGSSYEQYF

abundance: few
v_gene: TRBV7-9
len: 11
d_gene: TRBD1
j_gene: TRBJ2-7
CDR3nt: TGTGCAGTACAGGGGTACGACGAGCAGTACTTC
CDR3aa: CAVQGYDEQYF

abundance: -
v_gene: TRBV12-3/TRBV12-4
len: 12
d_gene: TRBD1
j_gene: TRBJ1-4
CDR3nt: TGTGCCAGCAGCAGGGGGAGCGAAAAACTGTTTTTT
CDR3aa: CASSRGSEKLFF

abundance: once
v_gene: TRBV7-2
len: 13
d_gene: -
j_gene: TRBJ1-2
CDR3nt: TGTGCCAGCTCCCTGTTGGGGGACTATGGCTACACCTTC
CDR3aa: CASSLLGDYGYTF

abundance: -
v_gene: TRBV19
len: 15
d_gene: -
j_gene: TRBJ1-1
CDR3nt: TGTGCCAGTAAGTGGGGCCAGGAGGTCAACACTGAAGCTTTCTTT
CDR3aa: CASKWGQEVNTEAFF

abundance: -
v_gene: TRBV7-3
len: 13
d_gene: TRBD1
j_gene: TRBJ1-1
CDR3nt: TGTGCCAGCAGCTCACAGGGGTACACTGAAGCTTTCTTT
CDR3aa: CASSSQGYTEAFF

abundance: -
v_gene: TRBV4-1
len: 14
d_gene: TRBD1
j_gene: TRBJ1-2
CDR3nt: TGCGCCAGCAGCTGGACAGGGAAAATTAGTGGCTACACCTTC
CDR3aa: CASSWTGKISGYTF

abundance: -
v_gene: TRBV7-2
len: 17
d_gene: -
j_gene: TRBJ1-6
CDR3nt: TGTGCCAGCAGCTTAGCGGATTTTAGGGATGCTAATTCACCCCTCCACTTT
CDR3aa: CASSLADFRDANSPLHF

abundance: -
v_gene: TRBV11-3
len: 15
d_gene: -
j_gene: TRBJ2-2
CDR3nt: TGTGCCAGCAGCCCCGGGGGTAGCGGAACCGGGGAGCTGTTTTTT
CDR3aa: CASSPGGSGTGELFF

abundance: -
v_gene: TRBV9
len: 17
d_gene: TRBD1
j_gene: TRBJ1-2
CDR3nt: TGTGCCAGCAGCCCCCCCGGCGGACAGGGGGTAAACTATGGCTACACCTTC
CDR3aa: CASSPPGGQGVNYGYTF

abundance: -
v_gene: TRBV12-3/TRBV12-4
len: 13
d_gene: -
j_gene: TRBJ1-3
CDR3nt: TGTGCCAGCAGTAGGAGCTCTGGAAACACCATATATTTT
CDR3aa: CASSRSSGNTIYF

abundance: -
v_gene: TRBV3-1/TRBV3-2
len: 15
d_gene: TRBD1
j_gene: TRBJ1-2
CDR3nt: TGTGCCAGCAGCCAACCCGGGACAGGAAACTATGGCTACACCTTC
CDR3aa: CASSQPGTGNYGYTF

abundance: -
v_gene: TRBV19
len: 14
d_gene: -
j_gene: TRBJ2-7
CDR3nt: TGTGCCAGTAGTGCTACGGGGTGGGCCTACGAGCAGTACTTC
CDR3aa: CASSATGWAYEQYF

abundance: -
v_gene: TRBV7-9
len: 14
d_gene: TRBD2
j_gene: TRBJ2-1
CDR3nt: TGTGCCAGCAGCTTAGCGGAGCCTAGCGGTGAGCAGTTCTTC
CDR3aa: CASSLAEPSGEQFF

abundance: -
v_gene: TRBV25-1
len: 13
d_gene: -
j_gene: TRBJ2-7
CDR3nt: TGTGCCAGCAGGGCGGGGAGCTCCTACGAGCAGTACTTC
CDR3aa: CASRAGSSYEQYF

abundance: -
v_gene: TRBV6-2/TRBV6-3
len: 16
d_gene: TRBD1
j_gene: TRBJ2-4
CDR3nt: TGTGCCAGCAGTTGGACAGGGCATTGGGCCAAAAACATTCAGTACTTC
CDR3aa: CASSWTGHWAKNIQYF

abundance: -
v_gene: TRBV7-3
len: 14
d_gene: -
j_gene: TRBJ2-3
CDR3nt: TGTGCCAGCAGCTTAGGTGGGGGGCGAGATACGCAGTATTTT
CDR3aa: CASSLGGGRDTQYF

abundance: -
v_gene: TRBV6-2/TRBV6-3
len: 14
d_gene: -
j_gene: TRBJ2-7
CDR3nt: TGTGCCAGCAGTTGGGCAGGGGCACCCTACGAGCAGTACTTC
CDR3aa: CASSWAGAPYEQYF

abundance: -
v_gene: TRBV5-1
len: 16
d_gene: -
j_gene: TRBJ2-3
CDR3nt: TGCGCCAGCAGCTCGGCCAAGTGGGACCGCACAGATACGCAGTATTTT
CDR3aa: CASSSAKWDRTDTQYF

abundance: -
v_gene: TRBV5-4
len: 16
d_gene: TRBD1
j_gene: TRBJ1-2
CDR3nt: TGTGCCAGCAGCCGACTGACAGGGGGGGTACGCTATGGCTACACCTTC
CDR3aa: CASSRLTGGVRYGYTF

abundance: once
v_gene: TRBV24-1
len: 15
d_gene: -
j_gene: TRBJ2-1
CDR3nt: TGTGCCACCAGTGATTGGCGTAACGCTGAGAAAGAGCAGTTCTTC
CDR3aa: CATSDWRNAEKEQFF

abundance: once
v_gene: TRBV6-5
len: 15
d_gene: -
j_gene: TRBJ2-7
CDR3nt: TGTGCCAGCAGCCACGAGGGCGGATACTCCTACGAGCAGTACTTC
CDR3aa: CASSHEGGYSYEQYF

abundance: -
v_gene: TRBV5-6
len: 13
d_gene: -
j_gene: TRBJ2-7
CDR3nt: TGTGCCAGCAGCTTTTACAGGGTAAACGAGCAGTACTTC
CDR3aa: CASSFYRVNEQYF

abundance: -
v_gene: TRBV4-2
len: 11
d_gene: -
j_gene: TRBJ1-2
CDR3nt: TGTGCCAGCAGCCTTAACTATGGCTACACCTTC
CDR3aa: CASSLNYGYTF